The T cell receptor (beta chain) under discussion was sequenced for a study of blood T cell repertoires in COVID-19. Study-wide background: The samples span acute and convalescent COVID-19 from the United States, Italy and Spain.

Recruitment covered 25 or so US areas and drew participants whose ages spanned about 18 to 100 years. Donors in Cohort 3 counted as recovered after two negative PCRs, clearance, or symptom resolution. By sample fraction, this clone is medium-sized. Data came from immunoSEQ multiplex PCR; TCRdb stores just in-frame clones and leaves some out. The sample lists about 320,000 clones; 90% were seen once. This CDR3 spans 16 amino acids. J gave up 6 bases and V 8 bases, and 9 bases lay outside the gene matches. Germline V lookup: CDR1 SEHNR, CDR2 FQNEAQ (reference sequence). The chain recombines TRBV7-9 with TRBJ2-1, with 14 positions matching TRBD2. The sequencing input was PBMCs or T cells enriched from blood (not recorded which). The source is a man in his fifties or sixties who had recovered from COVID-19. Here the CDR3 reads CASGPQGLAGANEQFF. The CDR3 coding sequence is TGTGCCAGCGGCCCCCAGGGACTAGCGGGAGCCAATGAGCAGTTCTTC.